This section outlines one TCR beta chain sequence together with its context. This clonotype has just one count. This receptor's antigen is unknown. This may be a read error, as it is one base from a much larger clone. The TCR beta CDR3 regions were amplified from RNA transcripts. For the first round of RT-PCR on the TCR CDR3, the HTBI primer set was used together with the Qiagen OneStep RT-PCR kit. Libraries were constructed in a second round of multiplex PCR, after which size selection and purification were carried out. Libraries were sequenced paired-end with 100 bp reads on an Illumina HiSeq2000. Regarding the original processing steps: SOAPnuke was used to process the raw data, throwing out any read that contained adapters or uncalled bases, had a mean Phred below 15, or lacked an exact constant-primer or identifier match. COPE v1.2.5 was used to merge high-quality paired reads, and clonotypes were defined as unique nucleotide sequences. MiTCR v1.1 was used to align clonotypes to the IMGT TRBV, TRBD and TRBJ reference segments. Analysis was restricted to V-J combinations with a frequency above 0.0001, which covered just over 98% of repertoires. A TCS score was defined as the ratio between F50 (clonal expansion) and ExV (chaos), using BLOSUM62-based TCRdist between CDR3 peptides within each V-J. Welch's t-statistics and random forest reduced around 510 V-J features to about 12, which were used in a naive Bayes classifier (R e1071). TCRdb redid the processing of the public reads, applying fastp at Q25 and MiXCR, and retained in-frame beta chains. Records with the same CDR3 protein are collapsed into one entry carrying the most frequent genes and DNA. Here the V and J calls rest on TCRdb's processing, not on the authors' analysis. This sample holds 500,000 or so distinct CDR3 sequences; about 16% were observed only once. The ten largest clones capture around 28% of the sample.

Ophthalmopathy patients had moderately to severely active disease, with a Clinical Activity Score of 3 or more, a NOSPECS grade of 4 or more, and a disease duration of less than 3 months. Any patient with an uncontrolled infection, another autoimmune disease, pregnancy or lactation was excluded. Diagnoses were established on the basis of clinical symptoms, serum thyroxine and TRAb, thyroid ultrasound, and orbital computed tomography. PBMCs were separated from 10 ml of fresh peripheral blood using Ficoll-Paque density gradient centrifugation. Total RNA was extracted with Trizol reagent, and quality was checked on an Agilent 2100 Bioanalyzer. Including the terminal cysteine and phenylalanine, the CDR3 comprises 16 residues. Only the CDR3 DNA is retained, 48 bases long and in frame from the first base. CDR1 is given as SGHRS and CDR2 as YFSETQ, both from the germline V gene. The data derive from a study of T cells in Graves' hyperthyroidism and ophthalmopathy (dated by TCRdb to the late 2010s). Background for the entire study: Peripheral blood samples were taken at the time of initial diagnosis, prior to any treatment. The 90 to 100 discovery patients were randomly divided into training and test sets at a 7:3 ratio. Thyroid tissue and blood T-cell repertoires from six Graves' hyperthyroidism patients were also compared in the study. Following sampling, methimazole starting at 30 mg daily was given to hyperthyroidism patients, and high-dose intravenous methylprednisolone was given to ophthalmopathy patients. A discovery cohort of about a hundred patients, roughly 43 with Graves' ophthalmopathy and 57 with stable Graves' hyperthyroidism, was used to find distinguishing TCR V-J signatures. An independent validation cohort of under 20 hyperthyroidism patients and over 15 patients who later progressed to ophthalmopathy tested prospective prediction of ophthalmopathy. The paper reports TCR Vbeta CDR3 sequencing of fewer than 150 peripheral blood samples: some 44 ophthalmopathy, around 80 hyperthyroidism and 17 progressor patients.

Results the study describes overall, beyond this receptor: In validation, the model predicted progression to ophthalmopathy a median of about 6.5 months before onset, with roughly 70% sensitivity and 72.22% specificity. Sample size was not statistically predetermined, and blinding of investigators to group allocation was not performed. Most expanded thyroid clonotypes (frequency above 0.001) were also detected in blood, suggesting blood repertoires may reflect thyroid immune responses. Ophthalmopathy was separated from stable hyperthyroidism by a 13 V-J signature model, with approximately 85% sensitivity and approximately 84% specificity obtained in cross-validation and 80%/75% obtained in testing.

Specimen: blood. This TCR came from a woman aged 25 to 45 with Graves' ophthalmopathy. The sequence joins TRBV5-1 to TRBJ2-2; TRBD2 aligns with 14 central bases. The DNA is TGCGCCAGCAGCGTGGGGACTAGCGGGAGCCCCGGGGAGCCGTTTTTT. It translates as CASSVGTSGSPGEPFF.